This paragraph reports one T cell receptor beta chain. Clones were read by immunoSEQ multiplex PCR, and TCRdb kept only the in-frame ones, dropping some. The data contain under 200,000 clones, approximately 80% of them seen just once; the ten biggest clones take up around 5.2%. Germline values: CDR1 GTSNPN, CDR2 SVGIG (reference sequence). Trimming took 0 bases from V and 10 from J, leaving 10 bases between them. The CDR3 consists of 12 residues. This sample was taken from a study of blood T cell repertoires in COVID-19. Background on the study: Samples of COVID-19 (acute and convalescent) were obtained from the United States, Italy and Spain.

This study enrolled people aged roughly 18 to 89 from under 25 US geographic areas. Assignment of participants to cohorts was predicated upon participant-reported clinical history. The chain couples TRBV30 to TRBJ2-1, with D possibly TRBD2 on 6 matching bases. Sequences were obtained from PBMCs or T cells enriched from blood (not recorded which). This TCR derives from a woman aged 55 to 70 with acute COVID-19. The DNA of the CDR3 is TGTGCCTGGAGTGTACTAGCTGGGGAGCAGTTCTTC. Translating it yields CAWSVLAGEQFF.